The 5 T cell receptor beta chains presented below share a single source sample, sequenced in a study of metastatic and nonmetastatic thyroid tumors. Every patient was untreated before thyroid surgery. TCRdb re-called the PCR reads with MiXCR. Among 4,500 to 6,000 clones listed, roughly 25% were seen once. Material for sequencing was adjacent normal tissue. The receptors originated from a male donor with papillary thyroid cancer or a benign thyroid nodule (not recorded which). Some clones in this sample may be carry-over from other donors' samples.

Judged by abundance, this clone is medium-sized (0.01 to 0.1%). The chain combines TRBV9 with TRBJ2-3; D not resolved. The ends were cut back, 0 bases at V and 0 bases at J, with 5 bases in the middle. The V gene's germline CDR1 is SGDLS and CDR2 YYNGEE. The CDR3 covers 14 residues. The CDR3 bases are TGTGCCAGCAGCGTAGACGGGAGCACAGATACGCAGTATTTT. Protein: CASSVDGSTDTQYF. The whole variable domain, filled in from reference TRBV9 and TRBJ2-3, reads DSGVTQTPKHLITATGQRVTLRCSPRSGDLSVYWYQQSLDQGLQFLIQYYNGEERAKGNILERFSAQQFPDLHSELNLSSLELGDSALYFCASSVDGSTDTQYFGPGTRLTVL.

Only a few counts were recorded for this clone. A much bigger clone sits one base away, suggesting this may be a read error. At the DNA level, this CDR3 is encoded by other sequences in the same sample as well. This sequence joins TRBV6-1 and TRBJ1-5; weak D call: TRBD1 (5 bases). This CDR3 contains 14 residues. Germline V gives CDR1 MNHNS, CDR2 SASEGT. In DNA form, the CDR3 reads TGTGCCAGCAGTGAAAAGACAGCAAATCAGCCACAGCATTTT. The encoded protein is CASSEKTANQPQHF.

This clone was recorded a few times. The chain is built from TRBV20-1 and TRBJ2-1, with TRBD2 matching over 13 bases. Looked up from germline, CDR1 is DFQATT and CDR2 is SNEGSKA (reference sequence). The CDR3 runs 15 residues. Trimming removed 6 bases from V and 8 bases from J; junction bases left unmatched: 10. As DNA, the CDR3 is TGCAGTGCGCCATCCGGGACTAGCGGGGAAGATGAGCAGTTCTTC. Translation gives CSAPSGTSGEDEQFF.

This clone was picked up many times. A much larger clone sits a single nucleotide away, making a read error possible. Here the CDR3 omits its conserved ending phenylalanine or tryptophan, so a read error is the likely source. This rearrangement joins TRBV20-1 to TRBJ1-5; D gene ambiguous. V dropped 6 bases and J dropped 1 base, with 7 bases sitting between them. The CDR3 sequence is 12 residues long. Germline V gene data show CDR1 as DFQATT and CDR2 as SNEGSKA (reference sequence). In DNA form, the CDR3 reads TGCAGTGCAAAAAGGAGCAATCAGCCCCAGCATCTT. It translates to CSAKRSNQPQHL.

In this sample, this clone turned up a few times. The chain is built from TRBV11-2 and TRBJ1-3; no clear D gene. This CDR3 has 15 residues. The V end was cut by 5 bases, the J end by 2 bases, with 13 bases between. The germline V gene has CDR1 SGHAT and CDR2 FQNNGV. The CDR3 sequence: CASSPMSGAGNTIYF. The CDR3 DNA sequence: TGTGCCAGCAGCCCCATGAGCGGGGCTGGAAACACCATATATTTT.